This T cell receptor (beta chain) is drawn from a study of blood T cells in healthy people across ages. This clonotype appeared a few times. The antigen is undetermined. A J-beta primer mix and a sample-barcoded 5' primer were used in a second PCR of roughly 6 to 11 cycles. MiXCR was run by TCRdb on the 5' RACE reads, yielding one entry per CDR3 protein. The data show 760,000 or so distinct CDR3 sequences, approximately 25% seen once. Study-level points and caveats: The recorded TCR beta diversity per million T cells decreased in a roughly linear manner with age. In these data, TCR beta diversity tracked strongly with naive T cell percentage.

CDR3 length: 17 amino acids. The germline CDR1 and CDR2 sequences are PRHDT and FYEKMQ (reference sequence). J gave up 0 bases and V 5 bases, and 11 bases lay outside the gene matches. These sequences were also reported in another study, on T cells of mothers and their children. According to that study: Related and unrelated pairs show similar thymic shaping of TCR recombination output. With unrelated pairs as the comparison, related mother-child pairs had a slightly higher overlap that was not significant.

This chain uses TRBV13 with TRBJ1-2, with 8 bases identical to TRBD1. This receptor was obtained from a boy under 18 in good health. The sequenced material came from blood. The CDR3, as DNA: TGTGCCAGCAGCGACACCGGGACAGGAGGAGCTAACTATGGCTACACCTTC. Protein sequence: CASSDTGTGGANYGYTF. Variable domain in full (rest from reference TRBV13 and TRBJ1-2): AAGVIQSPRHLIKEKRETATLKCYPIPRHDTVYWYQQGPGQDPQFLISFYEKMQSDKGSIPDRFSAQQFSDYHSELNMSSLELGDSALYFCASSDTGTGGANYGYTFGSGTRLTVV.